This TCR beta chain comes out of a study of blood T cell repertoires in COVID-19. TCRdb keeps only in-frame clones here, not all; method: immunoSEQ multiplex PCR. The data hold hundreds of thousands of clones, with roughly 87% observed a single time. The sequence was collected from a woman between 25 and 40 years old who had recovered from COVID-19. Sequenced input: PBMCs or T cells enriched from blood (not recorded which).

CDR3 residues: CASSLEAGVGYEQYF. As DNA, the CDR3 is TGCGCCAGCAGCTTGGAGGCGGGGGTAGGTTACGAGCAGTACTTC. The chain is built from TRBV5-1 and TRBJ2-7; 7 bases agree with TRBD2. Trimming at V came to 0 bases and at J to 4 bases, leaving 7 bases not matched to a gene. Germline CDR1 is SGHRS and CDR2 is YFSETQ. The CDR3 is made up of 15 amino acids.